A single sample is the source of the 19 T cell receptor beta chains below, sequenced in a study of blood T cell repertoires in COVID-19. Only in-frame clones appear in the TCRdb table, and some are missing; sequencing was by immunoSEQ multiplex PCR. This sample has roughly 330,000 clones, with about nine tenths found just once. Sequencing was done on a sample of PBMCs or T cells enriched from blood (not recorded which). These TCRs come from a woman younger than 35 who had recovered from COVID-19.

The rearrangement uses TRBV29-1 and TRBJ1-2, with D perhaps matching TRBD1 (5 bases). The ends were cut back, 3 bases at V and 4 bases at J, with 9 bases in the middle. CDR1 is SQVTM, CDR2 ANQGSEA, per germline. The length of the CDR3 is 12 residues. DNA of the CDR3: TGCAGCGTTGACGACAGATTCTATGGCTACACCTTC. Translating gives CSVDDRFYGYTF.

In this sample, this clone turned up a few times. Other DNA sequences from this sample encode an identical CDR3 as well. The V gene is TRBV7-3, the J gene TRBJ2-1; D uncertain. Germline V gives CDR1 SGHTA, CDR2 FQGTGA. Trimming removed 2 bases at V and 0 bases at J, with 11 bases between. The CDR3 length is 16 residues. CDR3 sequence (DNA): TGTGCCAGCAGCTTAGGTGGGCCCAGCTCCTACAATGAGCAGTTCTTC. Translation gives CASSLGGPSSYNEQFF. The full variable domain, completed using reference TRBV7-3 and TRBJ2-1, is GAGVSQTPSNKVTEKGKYVELRCDPISGHTALYWYRQSLGQGPEFLIYFQGTGAADDSGLPNDRFFAVRPEGSVSTLKIQRTERGDSAVYLCASSLGGPSSYNEQFFGPGTRLTVL.

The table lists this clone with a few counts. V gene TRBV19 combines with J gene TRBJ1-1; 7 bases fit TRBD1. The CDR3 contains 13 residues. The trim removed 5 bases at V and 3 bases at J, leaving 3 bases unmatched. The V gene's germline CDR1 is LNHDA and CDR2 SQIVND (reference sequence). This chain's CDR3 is CASSQGQYTEAFF. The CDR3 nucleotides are TGTGCCAGTAGTCAGGGACAGTACACTGAAGCTTTCTTT.

The CDR3 nucleotides are TGTGCCAGCAGCAGTAACACCGGGGAGCTGTTTTTT. As protein: CASSSNTGELFF. The chain uses TRBV12-3 or TRBV12-4 and TRBJ2-2, with unresolved D. The CDR3 contains 12 residues. Trimming took off 6 bases at V and 2 bases at J, with 4 bases between the two ends.

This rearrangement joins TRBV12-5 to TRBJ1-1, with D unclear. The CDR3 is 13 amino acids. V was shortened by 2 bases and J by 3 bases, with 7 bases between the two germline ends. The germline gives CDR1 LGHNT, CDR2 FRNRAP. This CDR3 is CASGLMGDTEAFF. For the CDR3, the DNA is TGTGCTAGTGGTTTGATGGGAGACACTGAAGCTTTCTTT.

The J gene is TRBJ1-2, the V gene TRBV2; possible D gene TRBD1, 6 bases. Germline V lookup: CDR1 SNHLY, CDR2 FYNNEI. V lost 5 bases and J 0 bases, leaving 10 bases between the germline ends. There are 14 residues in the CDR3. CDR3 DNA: TGTGCCAGCAGTAGGACAGCCTCTAACTATGGCTACACCTTC. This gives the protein CASSRTASNYGYTF.

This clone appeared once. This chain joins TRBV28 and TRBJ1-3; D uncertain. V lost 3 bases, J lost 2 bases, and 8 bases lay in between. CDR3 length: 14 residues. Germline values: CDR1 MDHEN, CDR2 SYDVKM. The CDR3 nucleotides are TGTGCCAGCAGTTTGGTTAGTACTGGAAACACCATATATTTT. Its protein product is CASSLVSTGNTIYF.

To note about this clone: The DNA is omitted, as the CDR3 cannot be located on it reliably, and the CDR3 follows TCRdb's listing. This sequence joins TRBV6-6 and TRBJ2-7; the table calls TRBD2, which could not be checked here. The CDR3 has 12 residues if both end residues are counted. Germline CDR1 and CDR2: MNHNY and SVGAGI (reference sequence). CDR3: CASSSSGNEQYF.

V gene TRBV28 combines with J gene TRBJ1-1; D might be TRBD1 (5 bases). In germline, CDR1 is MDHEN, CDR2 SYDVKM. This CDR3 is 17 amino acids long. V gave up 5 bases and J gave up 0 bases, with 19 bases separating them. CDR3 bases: TGTGCCAGCAGTGCACCCAGGGAGGGCCATATGAACACTGAAGCTTTCTTT. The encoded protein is CASSAPREGHMNTEAFF.

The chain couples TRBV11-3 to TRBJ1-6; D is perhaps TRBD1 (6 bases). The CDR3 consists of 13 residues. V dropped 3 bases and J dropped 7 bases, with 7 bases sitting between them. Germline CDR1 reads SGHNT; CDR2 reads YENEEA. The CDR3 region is CASSLDSNSPLHF. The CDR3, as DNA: TGTGCCAGCAGCTTGGACAGCAATTCACCCCTCCACTTT.

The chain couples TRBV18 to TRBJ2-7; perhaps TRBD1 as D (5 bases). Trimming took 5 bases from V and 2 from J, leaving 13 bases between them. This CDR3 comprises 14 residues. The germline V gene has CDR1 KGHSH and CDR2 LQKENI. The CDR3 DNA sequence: TGTGCCAGCTCATCCACCAGGGTTCCCTACGAGCAGTACTTC. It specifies CASSSTRVPYEQYF. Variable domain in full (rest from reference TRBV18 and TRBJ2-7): NAGVMQNPRHLVRRRGQEARLRCSPMKGHSHVYWYRQLPEEGLKFMVYLQKENIIDESGMPKERFSAEFPKEGPSILRIQQVVRGDSAAYFCASSSTRVPYEQYFGPGTRLTVT.

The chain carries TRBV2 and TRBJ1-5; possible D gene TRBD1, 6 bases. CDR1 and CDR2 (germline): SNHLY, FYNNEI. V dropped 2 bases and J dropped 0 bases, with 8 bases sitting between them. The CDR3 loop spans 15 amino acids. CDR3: CASSENRDSNQPQHF. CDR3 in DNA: TGTGCCAGCAGTGAAAACAGGGATAGCAATCAGCCCCAGCATTTT.

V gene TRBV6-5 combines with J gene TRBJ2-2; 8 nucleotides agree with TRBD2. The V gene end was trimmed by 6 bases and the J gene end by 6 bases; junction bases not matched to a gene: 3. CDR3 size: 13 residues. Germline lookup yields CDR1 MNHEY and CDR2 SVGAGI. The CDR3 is CASRSGGAGELFF. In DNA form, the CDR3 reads TGTGCCAGCAGGTCGGGAGGGGCCGGGGAGCTGTTTTTT.

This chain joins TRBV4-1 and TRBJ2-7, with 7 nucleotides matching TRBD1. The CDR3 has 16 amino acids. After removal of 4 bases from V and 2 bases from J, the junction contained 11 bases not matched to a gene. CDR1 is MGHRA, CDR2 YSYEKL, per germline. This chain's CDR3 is CASSPLRSQGAYEQYF. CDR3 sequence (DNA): TGCGCCAGCAGCCCCTTGCGCTCCCAGGGGGCCTACGAGCAGTACTTC.

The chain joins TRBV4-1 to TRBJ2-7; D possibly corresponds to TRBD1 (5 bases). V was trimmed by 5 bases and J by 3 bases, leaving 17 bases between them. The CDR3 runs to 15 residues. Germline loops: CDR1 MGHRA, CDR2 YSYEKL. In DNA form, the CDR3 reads TGCGCCAGCAGCGCCACCCCGACAGACCTCTACGAGCAGTACTTC. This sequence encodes CASSATPTDLYEQYF.

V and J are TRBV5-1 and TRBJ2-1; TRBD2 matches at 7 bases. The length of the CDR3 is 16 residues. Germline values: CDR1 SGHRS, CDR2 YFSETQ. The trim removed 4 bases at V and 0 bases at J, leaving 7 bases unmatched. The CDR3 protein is CASSTPGGSSYNEQFF. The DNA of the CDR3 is TGCGCCAGCAGCACCCCGGGGGGAAGCTCCTACAATGAGCAGTTCTTC.

The CDR3 region is CASSQQGFPGANVLTF. The CDR3, as DNA: TGTGCCAGCAGCCAGCAGGGTTTCCCTGGGGCCAACGTCCTGACTTTC. The chain employs TRBV14 and TRBJ2-6; D possibly corresponds to TRBD1 (5 bases). Germline V gives CDR1 SGHDN, CDR2 FVKESK. This CDR3 contains 16 residues. The ends were cut back, 3 bases at V and 2 bases at J, with 11 bases in the middle. The entire variable domain, with the rest obtained from reference TRBV14 and TRBJ2-6, is as follows: EAGVTQFPSHSVIEKGQTVTLRCDPISGHDNLYWYRRVMGKEIKFLLHFVKESKQDESGMPNNRFLAERTGGTYSTLKVQPAELEDSGVYFCASSQQGFPGANVLTFGAGSRLTVL.

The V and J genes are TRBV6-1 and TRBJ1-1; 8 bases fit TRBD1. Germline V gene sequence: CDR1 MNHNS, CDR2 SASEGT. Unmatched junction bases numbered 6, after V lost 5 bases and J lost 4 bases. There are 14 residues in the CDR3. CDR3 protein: CASSSNRGGTEAFF. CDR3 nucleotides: TGTGCCAGCAGTTCAAACAGGGGGGGCACTGAAGCTTTCTTT.

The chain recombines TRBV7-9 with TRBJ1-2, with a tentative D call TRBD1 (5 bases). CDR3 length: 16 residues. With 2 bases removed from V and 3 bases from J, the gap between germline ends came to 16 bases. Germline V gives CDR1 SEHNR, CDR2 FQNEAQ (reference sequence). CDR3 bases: TGTGCCAGCAGCTTATCTGGGGCGGCCTTTGACTATGGCTACACCTTC. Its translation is CASSLSGAAFDYGYTF.